This TCR beta chain is from a study of T cell responses to AZD1222 COVID-19 vaccine. Broader study findings: Donors, mostly white British, included more females; clonal diversity was possibly underestimated. The number of AZD1222 recipients seropositive at baseline was only 6 or 7.

To note about this clone: Its antigen is unidentified.

Sequencing was performed with immunoSEQ multiplex PCR; in TCRdb, only in-frame clones are kept and a portion is missing. The sample includes about 83,000 clones, approximately 87% of them seen just once. Germline lookup yields CDR1 SGDLS and CDR2 YYNGEE. V lost 3 bases and J 1 base, leaving 16 bases between the germline ends. This CDR3 has 16 amino acids. Sequences were derived from peripheral blood, sampled on day 0 of MenACWY control vaccination. The J gene is TRBJ2-5, the V gene TRBV9, with D possibly TRBD2 on 6 matching bases. This clonotype originated in an adult in good health. DNA for the CDR3: TGTGCCAGCAGCGAGACCCCTCTGGGGGGCCAAGAGACCCAGTACTTC. Its protein product is CASSETPLGGQETQYF.